Listed below are T cell receptor beta chains from one sample, sequenced in a study of CD8+CD57+ T cells in acquired aplastic anemia. TCRdb independently ran MiXCR on the reads; one entry per CDR3 protein. The data contain under 200,000 distinct CDR3 sequences, 40% to 55% of them singletons. The sequencing input was sorted CD4+, CD8+, or CD8+CD57+ T cells (not recorded which) from PBMCs. The origin of the receptors is a human donor with aplastic anemia. CDR3s include the opening cysteine and the closing phenylalanine or tryptophan. D genes are given only for firm matches.

D gene	V gene	CDR3 protein
.	TRBV30	CAWTQRETQYF
TRBD1	TRBV19	CASRGTADEKLFF
TRBD1	TRBV20-1	CSARPGQLAYEQYF
TRBD2	TRBV11-1	CASSLVSLAGALGPYNEQFF
.	TRBV25-1	CASSAFRDTDTQYF
TRBD2	TRBV19	CACSNGLADTDTQYF
.	TRBV24-1	CATSGGSNGELFF
TRBD2	TRBV15	CATSWGLAGGNNEQFF
.	TRBV2	CASSEAGWAYEQYF
.	TRBV6-1	CASSEVRGAKLFF
.	TRBV29-1	CSVEEGRGDYGYTF
TRBD2	TRBV5-5	CASSLVIAGGNEQYF
.	TRBV6-1	CASRTPLGYYGYTF
.	TRBV15	CATSREDTVGGEQYF
.	TRBV29-1	CSSYRENTEAFF
.	TRBV15	CATSRDRLAWETQCF
.	TRBV5-1	CASSLAVTHLQETQYF
.	TRBV7-2	CASSFGSYGYTF
TRBD2	TRBV7-9	CASSFGGGGSYEQYF
TRBD2	TRBV5-1	CASSLASTSGSTSKEYNEQFF
TRBD2	TRBV9	CASSVLAGGANTGELFF
.	TRBV7-8	CASSTRHVYEQYF
TRBD1	TRBV30	CAWSEDRGSPLHF
.	TRBV2	CASSGHPGGEQYF
.	TRBV19	CASIGDRLDQPQHF
TRBD2	TRBV20-1	CSARDGAGGPGTQYF
.	TRBV10-3	CAISETEGYNEQFF
.	TRBV29-1	CSVLEIYEQYF
TRBD1	TRBV29-1	CSALTGVGYTF
.	TRBV12-3/TRBV12-4	CASSLVRSEQFF
.	TRBV7-2	CASSLELTPLHF
.	TRBV2	CASSIAPNSPLHF
.	TRBV28	CASSSGRQAFSGNTIYF
.	TRBV19	CASSSQGFTYEQYF
.	TRBV10-2	CASSERGSGFGYTF
.	TRBV7-2	CASSLVVDSEKLFF
.	TRBV3-1	CATASRGDEKLFF
TRBD2	TRBV4-2	CASNKASGISYNEQFF
TRBD1	TRBV2	CASNVQGVVSGEQFF
TRBD2	TRBV27	CATRRASGSLSHEQYF
TRBD2	TRBV20-1	CSAGPGGQETQYF
TRBD1	TRBV24-1	CATRQGVTDTQYF